This record covers a single T cell receptor (beta chain). This record comes from a study of cytomegalovirus exposure and HLA in healthy donors. The CDR3 is made up of 13 amino acids. V was shortened by 3 bases and J by 3 bases, with 8 bases between the two germline ends. Germline V gene lookup returns CDR1 KGHSH and CDR2 LQKENI. Primers included in the PCR were 60 Vbeta and 13 Jbeta primers. Profiling relied on immunoSEQ multiplex PCR, and the TCRdb table lists in-frame clones only, not all of them. In the table there are about 120,000 clones, roughly three quarters of which are singletons. The sequence came from a woman aged 18-29 years in good health and CMV-seronegative. Sample: PBMCs. The chain links TRBV18 to TRBJ1-2; D ambiguous. The CDR3 DNA is TGTGCCAGCTCACCGAGGGAAGACTATGGCTACACCTTC. Translating gives CASSPREDYGYTF.